This T cell receptor (beta chain) emerged from a study of molecular identifiers for immune sequencing clone quantification. Details on this clonotype: Germline is not matched at one junction end, which may reflect a read error.

TCRdb recomputed calls from the PCR reads with MiXCR, one row per CDR3 protein. The sample lists some 580,000 distinct CDR3 sequences; around 25% were seen once. This CDR3 region has 16 residues. Germline loops: CDR1 MGHRA, CDR2 YSYEKL. Naive CD8 T cells, phenotype CD8+CD4-CCR7+CD45RA+, were sorted. Specimen: naive CD8+ T cells from blood, with Jurkat cell RNA spiked in. Subset: FACS-sorted CD8+CD4-CCR7+CD45RA+ naive T cells. The clonotype was recovered from a human donor in good health. Some libraries in this study had Jurkat cell RNA spiked in. The rearrangement links TRBV4-1 to TRBJ2-2; D is uncertain. Written as DNA, the CDR3 is TGCACCAGCAGCCAACCCCCGAACGGGAACACCGGGGAGCTGTTTTTT. Encoded protein: CTSSQPPNGNTGELFF.